These T cell receptor beta chains were read from a single sample in a study of identifying expanded T cells in peripheral blood. Assay used: immunoSEQ multiplex PCR; TCRdb lists only in-frame clones, some missing. Of some 100,000 clones in the sample, roughly 85% were seen once. Sequenced material: blood. The source is a person aged 18 to 70 in good health. The CDR3 runs from the conserved cysteine through the conserved F or W. Each record gives: clone size, D gene, J gene, V gene, CDR3 DNA, CDR3 protein. The D gene is left open where the match is weak. Size is omitted from some rows. Given values are once, few, many or a class for expanded clones.

clone_size: NA; d_call: TRBD1; j_call: TRBJ2-3; v_call: TRBV5-1; cdr3_nt: TGCGCCAGCAGCCCGACAGGGGCGTCACAGGGGGGGCAGTATTTT; cdr3_aa: CASSPTGASQGGQYF
clone_size: NA; d_call: NA; j_call: TRBJ2-7; v_call: TRBV9; cdr3_nt: TGTGCCAGCAAAGGGCGCGAATCCTACGAGCAGTACTTC; cdr3_aa: CASKGRESYEQYF
clone_size: NA; d_call: NA; j_call: TRBJ1-6; v_call: TRBV7-8; cdr3_nt: TGTGCCAGCAGCTTATTTGAGGGACGGTCACCCCTCCACTTT; cdr3_aa: CASSLFEGRSPLHF
clone_size: NA; d_call: NA; j_call: TRBJ2-5; v_call: TRBV11-3; cdr3_nt: TGTGCCAGCAGCTTGGGGGGGGCGGAGACCCAGTACTTC; cdr3_aa: CASSLGGAETQYF
clone_size: NA; d_call: NA; j_call: TRBJ2-7; v_call: TRBV5-5; cdr3_nt: TGTGCCAGCAGCTTAAAGAGGGCAGGGGTGAATTCCTACGAGCAGTACTTC; cdr3_aa: CASSLKRAGVNSYEQYF
clone_size: few; d_call: TRBD1; j_call: TRBJ1-3; v_call: TRBV4-3; cdr3_nt: TGCGCCAGCAGCCGCGGGACAGGGGGAGACACCATATATTTT; cdr3_aa: CASSRGTGGDTIYF
clone_size: NA; d_call: NA; j_call: TRBJ1-2; v_call: TRBV9; cdr3_nt: TGTGCCAGCAGCAGAACTCCTGACAGTTATGGCTACACCTTC; cdr3_aa: CASSRTPDSYGYTF
clone_size: NA; d_call: TRBD1; j_call: TRBJ2-7; v_call: TRBV27; cdr3_nt: TGTGCCAGCAGTTCATTCGGGACAGGGTTCTACGAGCAGTACTTC; cdr3_aa: CASSSFGTGFYEQYF
clone_size: NA; d_call: TRBD1; j_call: TRBJ2-3; v_call: TRBV4-1; cdr3_nt: TGCGCCAGCAGCCACGGACAGGGGGCGGAAGATACGCAGTATTTT; cdr3_aa: CASSHGQGAEDTQYF
clone_size: once; d_call: NA; j_call: TRBJ2-7; v_call: TRBV14; cdr3_nt: TGTGCCAGCAGCCTGGACTTCGCCTACGAGCAGTACTTC; cdr3_aa: CASSLDFAYEQYF
clone_size: NA; d_call: NA; j_call: TRBJ2-1; v_call: TRBV9; cdr3_nt: TGTGCCAGCAGCGTAGGGCTTGGCGGGGCGTACAATGAGCAGTTCTTC; cdr3_aa: CASSVGLGGAYNEQFF
clone_size: NA; d_call: NA; j_call: TRBJ1-5; v_call: TRBV5-1; cdr3_nt: TGCGCCAGCAGCCCCGAAGTCGGTCAGCCCCAGCATTTT; cdr3_aa: CASSPEVGQPQHF
clone_size: NA; d_call: TRBD1; j_call: TRBJ2-7; v_call: TRBV5-4; cdr3_nt: TGTGCCAGCAGTTCACCGGGACAGGGCTACGAGCAGTACTTC; cdr3_aa: CASSSPGQGYEQYF
clone_size: NA; d_call: NA; j_call: TRBJ1-1; v_call: TRBV28; cdr3_nt: TGTGCCACGTCGCTCCCGGGATCGGGGAACACTGAAGCTTTCTTT; cdr3_aa: CATSLPGSGNTEAFF
clone_size: NA; d_call: NA; j_call: TRBJ2-2; v_call: TRBV5-1; cdr3_nt: TGCGCCAGCAGCCTAGCGTTAGCCGGGGAGCTGTTTTTT; cdr3_aa: CASSLALAGELFF
clone_size: NA; d_call: NA; j_call: TRBJ1-5; v_call: TRBV30; cdr3_nt: TGTGCCTGGAGTGGAGGAAGTAATCAGCCCCAGCATTTT; cdr3_aa: CAWSGGSNQPQHF
clone_size: NA; d_call: NA; j_call: TRBJ2-3; v_call: TRBV19; cdr3_nt: TGTGCCAGTAGTATGAACACAGATACGCAGTATTTT; cdr3_aa: CASSMNTDTQYF
clone_size: NA; d_call: NA; j_call: TRBJ1-1; v_call: TRBV7-2; cdr3_nt: TGTGCCAGCAGCCGTGAGATGAACACTGAAGCTTTCTTT; cdr3_aa: CASSREMNTEAFF
clone_size: NA; d_call: TRBD1; j_call: TRBJ2-7; v_call: TRBV5-8; cdr3_nt: TGTGCCAGCAGCTTTGATTTTACAGGGGGACCTAAGTTC; cdr3_aa: CASSFDFTGGPKF
clone_size: once; d_call: NA; j_call: TRBJ2-3; v_call: TRBV7-6; cdr3_nt: TGTGCCAGCAGCCACCGACGGGGGTCCAGCACAGATACGCAGTATTTT; cdr3_aa: CASSHRRGSSTDTQYF
clone_size: NA; d_call: TRBD2; j_call: TRBJ2-3; v_call: TRBV27; cdr3_nt: TGTGCCAGCAGTTTGGGACTAGCGATCGCAGATACGCAGTATTTT; cdr3_aa: CASSLGLAIADTQYF
clone_size: NA; d_call: NA; j_call: TRBJ2-1; v_call: TRBV7-6; cdr3_nt: TGTGCCAGCAGCTTGGCCCCCCTTCCCCACAATGAGCAGTTCTTC; cdr3_aa: CASSLAPLPHNEQFF
clone_size: NA; d_call: TRBD2; j_call: TRBJ2-1; v_call: TRBV5-4; cdr3_nt: TGTGCCAGCAGCGAGGGACTAGCTTCCTACAATGAGCAGTTCTTC; cdr3_aa: CASSEGLASYNEQFF
clone_size: NA; d_call: NA; j_call: TRBJ2-2; v_call: TRBV11-1; cdr3_nt: TGTGCCAGCAGCTTAGGCAGGGGAAGAACCGGGGAGCTGTTTTTT; cdr3_aa: CASSLGRGRTGELFF
clone_size: NA; d_call: TRBD2; j_call: TRBJ2-7; v_call: TRBV6-6; cdr3_nt: TGTGCCAGCAGTTACCCGGGGGGCGAGCAGTACTTC; cdr3_aa: CASSYPGGEQYF
clone_size: NA; d_call: NA; j_call: TRBJ2-5; v_call: TRBV20-1; cdr3_nt: TGCAGTGCTAGAAAGGAGACCCAGTACTTC; cdr3_aa: CSARKETQYF
clone_size: NA; d_call: NA; j_call: TRBJ2-7; v_call: TRBV10-3; cdr3_nt: TGTGCCATCAGTGAAGGGCCATCCTACGAGCAGTACTTC; cdr3_aa: CAISEGPSYEQYF
clone_size: NA; d_call: NA; j_call: TRBJ1-1; v_call: TRBV5-1; cdr3_nt: TGCGCCAGCAGCTTGGTCGGCACAGGGCCCGATATGAACACTGAAGCTTTCTTT; cdr3_aa: CASSLVGTGPDMNTEAFF
clone_size: NA; d_call: NA; j_call: TRBJ1-3; v_call: TRBV14; cdr3_nt: TGTGCCAGCAGCCAATCCCGGGACCGGGGTCTTTATTTT; cdr3_aa: CASSQSRDRGLYF
clone_size: NA; d_call: NA; j_call: TRBJ2-3; v_call: TRBV18; cdr3_nt: TGTGCCAGCTCACCCTGGCAAGACACAGATACGCAGTATTTT; cdr3_aa: CASSPWQDTDTQYF
clone_size: few; d_call: TRBD2; j_call: TRBJ2-7; v_call: TRBV14; cdr3_nt: TGTGCCAGCAGCCGAGCTAGCGGGGGGGCCTACGAGCAGTACTTC; cdr3_aa: CASSRASGGAYEQYF
clone_size: NA; d_call: NA; j_call: TRBJ2-5; v_call: TRBV7-2; cdr3_nt: TGTGCCAGCAGCTTAGGTGTCGTTGGGGTGTACCAAGAGACCCAGTACTTC; cdr3_aa: CASSLGVVGVYQETQYF
clone_size: NA; d_call: NA; j_call: TRBJ1-2; v_call: TRBV15; cdr3_nt: TGTGCCACCAGCAGAGAGGGCAGGACCTATGGCTACACCTTC; cdr3_aa: CATSREGRTYGYTF
clone_size: once; d_call: NA; j_call: TRBJ1-1; v_call: TRBV29-1; cdr3_nt: TGCAGCGTTGTAGGAACGGCCCTCGGTACTGAAGCTTTCTTT; cdr3_aa: CSVVGTALGTEAFF
clone_size: NA; d_call: NA; j_call: TRBJ1-4; v_call: TRBV30; cdr3_nt: TGTGCCTGGAGTAGTACAACTAATGAAAAACTGTTTTTT; cdr3_aa: CAWSSTTNEKLFF
clone_size: few; d_call: NA; j_call: TRBJ2-1; v_call: TRBV7-7; cdr3_nt: TGTGCCAGCAGCCCCGGGACCTCCTACAATGAGCAGTTCTTC; cdr3_aa: CASSPGTSYNEQFF
clone_size: NA; d_call: NA; j_call: TRBJ1-3; v_call: TRBV21-1; cdr3_nt: TGTGCCAGCAGCCCACCCTGGGGGGGCTCTGGAAACACCATATATTTT; cdr3_aa: CASSPPWGGSGNTIYF
clone_size: NA; d_call: NA; j_call: TRBJ2-2; v_call: TRBV2; cdr3_nt: TGTGCCAGCAGTGCCGGGTGGATCGGGGAGCTGTTTTTT; cdr3_aa: CASSAGWIGELFF
clone_size: few; d_call: NA; j_call: TRBJ1-1; v_call: TRBV4-2; cdr3_nt: TGTGCCAGCAGCCCTGGGGGGCCGAACACTGAAGCTTTCTTT; cdr3_aa: CASSPGGPNTEAFF
clone_size: NA; d_call: NA; j_call: TRBJ2-2; v_call: TRBV2; cdr3_nt: TGTGCCAGCAGTGAGGTACTAGGGACTTCGAACACCGGGGAGCTGTTTTTT; cdr3_aa: CASSEVLGTSNTGELFF
clone_size: NA; d_call: NA; j_call: TRBJ1-2; v_call: TRBV29-1; cdr3_nt: TGCAGCGTTGATTACAGGGAAGGGAACTATGGCTACACCTTC; cdr3_aa: CSVDYREGNYGYTF